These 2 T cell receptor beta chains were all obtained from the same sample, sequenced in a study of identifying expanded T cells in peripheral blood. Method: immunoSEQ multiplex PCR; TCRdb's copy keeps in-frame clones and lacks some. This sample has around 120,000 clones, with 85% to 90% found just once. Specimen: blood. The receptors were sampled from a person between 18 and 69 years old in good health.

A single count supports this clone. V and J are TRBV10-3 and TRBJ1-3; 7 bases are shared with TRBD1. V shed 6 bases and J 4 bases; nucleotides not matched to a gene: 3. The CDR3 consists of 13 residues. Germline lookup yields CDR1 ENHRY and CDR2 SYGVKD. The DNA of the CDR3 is TGTGCCATCAGCGGGACAGCAGGAAACACCATATATTTT. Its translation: CAISGTAGNTIYF.

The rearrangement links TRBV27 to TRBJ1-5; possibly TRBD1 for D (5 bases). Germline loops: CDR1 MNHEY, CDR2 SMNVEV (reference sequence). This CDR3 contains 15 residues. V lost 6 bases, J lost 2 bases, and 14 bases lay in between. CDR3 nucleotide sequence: TGTGCCAGCAGCCCCAGGGTAGGAGGCAATCAGCCCCAGCATTTT. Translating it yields CASSPRVGGNQPQHF.